The 20 T cell receptor beta chains presented below share a single source sample, sequenced in a study of blood T cells in healthy people across ages. Through a sample-barcoded 5' primer and a J-beta primer mix, a second PCR was run for roughly 7 to 11 cycles. One entry per CDR3 protein results from TCRdb running MiXCR on the 5' RACE reads. The data show under 1 million distinct CDR3 sequences, around 45% seen once. Material: blood. The receptors shown here come from a man aged 55 to 70 in good health.

The chain carries TRBV5-6 and TRBJ2-7, with unresolved D. The CDR3 has 13 amino acids. V lost 4 bases, J lost 2 bases, and 10 bases lay in between. CDR1 is SGHDT and CDR2 is YYEEEE in the germline V gene. In nucleotides, the CDR3 is TGTGCCAGCAGCGGGCGCTTAACCTACGAGCAGTACTTC. This encodes CASSGRLTYEQYF.

On this clonotype itself: This may come from a read error, since a much larger clone is one base off. V usage is TRBV29-1 and J usage is TRBJ2-5, with unresolved D. The CDR3 runs to 10 residues. V was trimmed by 6 bases and J by 11 bases, leaving 13 bases between them. Germline loops: CDR1 SQVTM, CDR2 ANQGSEA. CDR3 protein: CSVAWDEQYF. CDR3 DNA sequence: TGCAGCGTCGCCTGGGATGAGCAGTACTTC.

This clonotype has just a few counts. The J gene is TRBJ1-1, the V gene TRBV7-6; D unclear. Looked up from germline, CDR1 is SGHVS and CDR2 is FNYEAQ. Trimming pared 11 bases from V and 1 base from J, leaving 11 bases between. CDR3 size: 12 residues. CDR3 region: CAVLLGNTEAFF. The DNA for the CDR3 is TGTGCCGTCCTGTTGGGGAACACTGAAGCTTTCTTT.

The chain employs TRBV4-3 and TRBJ2-2; D may be TRBD1 (5 bases). The germline V and J ends were trimmed by 4 bases and 1 base, with 10 bases remaining between them. From germline, CDR1 is LGHNA and CDR2 YSLEER. This CDR3 is built from 15 residues. The CDR3 DNA reads TGCGCCAGCAGCCGGGCAGGGATGAACACCGGGGAGCTGTTTTTT. It translates to CASSRAGMNTGELFF.

This chain uses TRBV20-1 with TRBJ1-5; the D gene is possibly TRBD1 (6 bases). V lost 0 bases, J lost 3 bases, and 18 bases lay in between. This CDR3 is built from 17 residues. The V gene's germline CDR1 is DFQATT and CDR2 SNEGSKA (reference sequence). The CDR3, as DNA: TGCAGTGCTAGAGACCTGACTAGGGGGACATCCAATCAGCCCCAGCATTTT. It codes for CSARDLTRGTSNQPQHF.

The V call is TRBV12-3 or TRBV12-4, the J call TRBJ2-5; D may be TRBD1 (5 bases). The end of the DNA is better explained by TRBJ2-7, so the J call may be wrong. The CDR3 runs 13 residues. The CDR3 here is CASSFARAYEQYF. CDR3 in DNA: TGTGCCAGCAGTTTTGCCAGGGCCTACGAGCAGTACTTC.

The table lists this clonotype with a count of one. The chain is built from TRBV2 and TRBJ2-4, with 7 bases fitting TRBD1. Matching the DNA end better, TRBJ2-7 makes the J call doubtful. Looked up from germline, CDR1 is SNHLY and CDR2 is FYNNEI. The CDR3 length is 14 residues. The CDR3 bases are TGTGCCAGCAGAACCTTGACAGGGTGGTACGAGCAGTACTTC. This sequence encodes CASRTLTGWYEQYF.

V gene TRBV20-1 combines with J gene TRBJ2-3; 7 nucleotides match TRBD1. V was clipped by 6 bases and J by 4 bases; unmatched bases: 10. The CDR3 has 14 residues. In germline, CDR1 is DFQATT, CDR2 SNEGSKA (reference sequence). CDR3 DNA sequence: TGCAGTGCCACCCAACAGGGGCTCCCAGATACGCAGTATTTT. Translation gives CSATQQGLPDTQYF.

This sequence joins TRBV5-5 and TRBJ1-5; D perhaps matches TRBD1 (6 bases). The CDR3 spans 14 residues. V lost 1 base and J 9 bases, leaving 14 bases between the germline ends. The germline gives CDR1 SGHKS, CDR2 YYEKEE (reference sequence). The CDR3 nucleotides read TGTGCCAGCAGCTTGAGTCCTATCAGGGGGCCCCAGCATTTT. Amino acid sequence: CASSLSPIRGPQHF.

There are a few counts of this clonotype. This chain uses TRBV7-2 with TRBJ2-7; D is unclear. The last part of the DNA fits TRBJ2-4 better; the J call may be wrong. This CDR3 contains 12 residues. Germline V gene sequence: CDR1 SGHTA, CDR2 FQGNSA. The CDR3 sequence: CAVIGSKNIQYF. DNA for the CDR3: TGTGCCGTTATCGGGTCCAAAAACATTCAGTACTTC.

In its sample, this clonotype was seen many times. The gene calls are TRBV12-3 or TRBV12-4 and TRBJ2-1; 7 nucleotides agree with TRBD2. The junction had 19 bases not matched to a gene; V was cut back by 6 bases and J by 5 bases. This CDR3 is 18 amino acids long. The CDR3 region is CASSRGLGVGTSHNEQFF. The DNA for the CDR3 is TGTGCCAGCAGCCGCGGACTAGGGGTGGGTACATCGCACAATGAGCAGTTCTTC.

J is TRBJ2-7 and V is TRBV4-1, with 7 nucleotides matching TRBD1. Germline CDR1 MGHRA, CDR2 YSYEKL. The CDR3 extends over 13 amino acids. The junction had 3 bases not matched to a gene; V was cut back by 3 bases and J by 4 bases. DNA for the CDR3: TGCGCCAGCAGCCATGACAGGGAGTACGAGCAGTACTTC. This sequence encodes CASSHDREYEQYF.

This sequence joins TRBV15 and TRBJ2-7; unclear D gene. Matching the DNA end better, TRBJ2-4 makes the J call doubtful. This CDR3 comprises 15 residues. Germline lookup yields CDR1 LNHNV and CDR2 YYDKDF (reference sequence). The CDR3 loop is CATSRQTDVMDIQYF. Here the CDR3 DNA reads TGTGCCACCAGCAGACAAACAGACGTTATGGACATTCAGTACTTC.

Here the CDR3 reads CASGFPKSLYF. The DNA for the CDR3 is TGTGCCAGCGGGTTCCCGAAGAGTCTGTACTTC. The chain is built from TRBV7-8 and TRBJ2-7, with D hard to call. This CDR3 is 11 amino acids long. The V gene's germline CDR1 is SGHVS and CDR2 FQNEAQ. Between the trimmed V and J ends, which lost 8 bases and 12 bases, there was a span of 17 bases.

V and J are TRBV6-5 and TRBJ1-5; D may be TRBD1 (5 bases). This CDR3 has 13 amino acids. In germline, CDR1 is MNHEY, CDR2 SVGAGI. The V gene lost 6 bases and the J gene lost 4 bases, with 10 bases spanning the gap. CDR3 region: CASRETVNQPQHF. The CDR3 DNA is TGTGCCAGCAGGGAGACAGTTAATCAGCCCCAGCATTTT.

The chain combines TRBV30 with TRBJ2-4, with D perhaps matching TRBD1 (8 bases). The CDR3 has 15 amino acids. The V and J ends lost 4 bases and 13 bases respectively, with 26 bases between them. The germline gives CDR1 GTSNPN, CDR2 SVGIG (reference sequence). The CDR3 is CAWTIGVTGGGEQYF. The CDR3 coding sequence is TGTGCCTGGACTATTGGGGTTACAGGGGGAGGGGAGCAGTACTTC.

This clonotype was recorded many times. This sequence joins TRBV25-1 and TRBJ1-2, with unresolved D. Germline V gene data show CDR1 as MGHDK and CDR2 as SYGVNS. The V end lost 5 bases, the J end lost 0 bases, and 4 bases lay between the germline ends. The CDR3 extends over 12 amino acids. The CDR3 DNA follows: TGTGCCAGCAGTCAGTCTAACTATGGCTACACCTTC. Protein sequence: CASSQSNYGYTF.

As concerns this clonotype: One end of the junction varies from germline; a read error may be responsible. This chain connects TRBV14 to TRBJ2-1, with unresolved D. CDR3 length: 14 amino acids. The germline V gene has CDR1 SGHDN and CDR2 FVKESK. This chain's CDR3 is CACSLTSLYNEQFF. DNA for the CDR3: TGTGCCTGCAGCCTTACCTCACTCTACAATGAGCAGTTCTTC.

This clonotype was recorded at least ten times. V usage is TRBV10-3 and J usage is TRBJ2-1; D is undetermined. V was pared by 0 bases and J by 8 bases, with 11 bases between. Germline loops: CDR1 ENHRY, CDR2 SYGVKD. The CDR3 is 14 amino acids. The CDR3 DNA sequence: TGTGCCATCAGTGAGTCGGCTTCCCTCGATGAGCAGTTCTTC. Translation: CAISESASLDEQFF.

The chain links TRBV10-3 to TRBJ1-1; no reliable D call. Per the germline V gene, CDR1 is ENHRY and CDR2 is SYGVKD. Trimming removed 6 bases at V and 7 bases at J, with 12 bases between. The CDR3 is 12 amino acids. CDR3 coding DNA: TGTGCCATCAGCGCGCCTGAAAGTGAAGCTTTCTTT. Translated: CAISAPESEAFF.